The T cell receptor (beta chain) described here comes from a study of OX40 agonist ivuxolimab in advanced cancers. V gave up 0 bases and J gave up 1 base, with 14 bases separating them. Germline values: CDR1 SQVTM, CDR2 ANQGSEA. The CDR3 consists of 16 residues. Method: immunoSEQ multiplex PCR; TCRdb's copy keeps in-frame clones and lacks some. The table has approximately 70,000 clones, roughly 89% seen once. The input for sequencing was CD4+ or CD8+ T cells sorted from blood, taken in a trial of the OX40 agonist ivuxolimab. V usage is TRBV29-1 and J usage is TRBJ2-3; D not certain. The TCR comes from an adult with an advanced solid tumor such as melanoma, head and neck, liver or kidney cancer. The DNA for the CDR3 is TGCAGCGTTGAAGATTTACGGCGTCGGGGCACAGATACGCAGTATTTT. Protein product: CSVEDLRRRGTDTQYF.